The 24 T cell receptor beta chains presented below share a single source sample, sequenced in a study of blood T cell repertoires in COVID-19. The table came from immunoSEQ multiplex PCR; TCRdb's copy has only in-frame clones and leaves some out. The sample lists approximately 330,000 clones, roughly nine tenths occurring once. Sequencing was carried out using PBMCs or T cells enriched from blood (not recorded which). The source is a woman aged 30 to 39 who had recovered from COVID-19.

The chain uses TRBV7-2 and TRBJ1-6; perhaps TRBD1 as D (5 bases). The V and J ends lost 1 base and 9 bases respectively, with 10 bases between them. Per the germline V gene, CDR1 is SGHTA and CDR2 is FQGNSA. CDR3 size: 14 residues. The CDR3 DNA follows: TGTGCCAGCAGCTTAGTGGGGGGGAGTTCACCCCTCCACTTT. It is translated as CASSLVGGSSPLHF.

The chain carries TRBV5-4 and TRBJ2-1; D gene uncertain. Germline V lookup: CDR1 SGHNT, CDR2 YYREEE (reference sequence). The CDR3 covers 13 residues. V was trimmed by 3 bases and J by 2 bases, leaving 6 bases between them. The CDR3 nucleotides read TGTGCCAGCAGCTCCTCAGCCTACAATGAGCAGTTCTTC. It encodes CASSSSAYNEQFF.

Worth noting for this clone: One end of the junction fails to match germline, which may point to a read error. The chain couples TRBV7-7 to TRBJ2-1, with 8 bases aligning to TRBD1. The CDR3 is made up of 16 amino acids. Germline CDR1 is SSHAT and CDR2 is FNYEAQ (reference sequence). The CDR3 region is CASSPLTGEISGEQFF. In nucleotides, the CDR3 is TGTGCTAGCAGCCCCTTGACAGGGGAAATATCGGGTGAGCAGTTCTTC.

This clone was seen just once. The chain combines TRBV6-1 with TRBJ1-2; TRBD1 might be the D (5 bases). Trimming took 2 bases from V and 2 from J, leaving 21 bases between them. The germline V gene has CDR1 MNHNS and CDR2 SASEGT. CDR3 length: 18 amino acids. The CDR3 here is CASSESYYLGGGNYGYTF. In nucleotides, the CDR3 is TGTGCCAGCAGTGAATCTTATTACCTGGGGGGGGGAAACTATGGCTACACCTTC.

The chain carries TRBV18 and TRBJ2-6; D remains unclear. There are 18 residues in the CDR3. V shed 3 bases and J shed 0 bases, with 15 bases lying between them. The germline V gene has CDR1 KGHSH and CDR2 LQKENI. The DNA for the CDR3 is TGTGCCAGCTCACCCTCCGGCCAGGCGTTCTCTGGGGCCAACGTCCTGACTTTC. It yields the protein CASSPSGQAFSGANVLTF.

The chain carries TRBV19 and TRBJ1-3, with TRBD1 as a possible D gene (6 bases). Germline CDR1 is LNHDA and CDR2 is SQIVND (reference sequence). V lost 3 bases and J lost 0, with 9 bases in between. The CDR3 consists of 15 residues. The CDR3 DNA follows: TGTGCCAGTAGTATGGGACACTTCTCTGGAAACACCATATATTTT. It specifies CASSMGHFSGNTIYF.

The gene calls are TRBV6-5 and TRBJ1-4, with D possibly matching TRBD1 (6 bases). V dropped 8 bases and J dropped 8 bases, with 18 bases sitting between them. The CDR3 is made up of 14 amino acids. Germline assignment: CDR1 MNHEY and CDR2 SVGAGI. CDR3 bases: TGTGCCAGCGGATATTCAGGGGTGGGGGAAAAACTGTTTTTT. Its translation is CASGYSGVGEKLFF.

The rearrangement uses TRBV5-1 and TRBJ1-2; D is possibly TRBD1 (6 bases). This CDR3 comprises 15 residues. Germline CDR1 is SGHRS and CDR2 is YFSETQ. V was trimmed by 0 bases and J by 6 bases, leaving 15 bases between them. In DNA form, the CDR3 reads TGCGCCAGCAGCTTGGCTAGCGGGGGGCGGCATGGCTACACCTTC. This encodes CASSLASGGRHGYTF.

The CDR3 DNA reads TGTGCCAGCGCCGGGACAGGGAGATCTAACGAGCAGTACTTC. Amino acid sequence: CASAGTGRSNEQYF. The gene calls are TRBV27 and TRBJ2-7, with 9 bases matching TRBD1. Trimming removed 8 bases from V and 5 bases from J; junction bases left unmatched: 10. There are 14 residues in the CDR3. CDR1 and CDR2 from the germline V gene are MNHEY and SMNVEV (reference sequence).

The J gene is TRBJ1-2, the V gene TRBV6-5; 7 bases map to TRBD1. Trimming removed 6 bases from V and 6 bases from J; junction bases left unmatched: 13. The CDR3 sequence is 15 residues long. Looked up from germline, CDR1 is MNHEY and CDR2 is SVGAGI. CDR3 DNA sequence: TGTGCCAGCAGACGAATACAGGGGCGCGGGAATGGCTACACCTTC. This encodes CASRRIQGRGNGYTF.

This chain joins TRBV6-5 and TRBJ2-1, with TRBD1 as a possible D gene (5 bases). Trimming shortened V by 6 bases and J by 0 bases, and 12 bases separated the two germline ends. The CDR3 runs to 15 residues. Looked up from germline, CDR1 is MNHEY and CDR2 is SVGAGI. Written as DNA, the CDR3 is TGTGCCAGCAGCGCTGACAGATACTCCTACAATGAGCAGTTCTTC. This translates into CASSADRYSYNEQFF.

This clone was seen only a few times. The V and J genes are TRBV27 and TRBJ1-2, with 7 bases lining up with TRBD1. The CDR3 contains 15 residues. Germline trimming cut 6 bases from V and 4 bases from J; bases unmatched to any gene: 11. CDR1 is MNHEY, CDR2 SMNVEV, per germline (reference sequence). Here the CDR3 DNA reads TGTGCCAGCAGCCCCCCGACAGGGCACGGCTATGGCTACACCTTC. Amino acid sequence: CASSPPTGHGYGYTF.

The genes are TRBV19 and TRBJ1-5; 7 bases align to TRBD1. This CDR3 is built from 16 residues. After removal of 4 bases from V and 3 bases from J, the junction contained 9 bases not matched to a gene. Germline assignment: CDR1 LNHDA and CDR2 SQIVND (reference sequence). CDR3 sequence: CASSTPSDRPNQPQHF. As DNA, the CDR3 is TGTGCCAGTAGTACCCCGTCGGACAGGCCCAATCAGCCCCAGCATTTT.

This clone was counted a single time. CDR3 bases: TGCGCCAGCCCACAGGGACAGGGGAGGAGCAATCAGCCCCAGCATTTT. It yields the protein CASPQGQGRSNQPQHF. V is TRBV23-1 and J is TRBJ1-5, with 10 bases that match TRBD1. TRBV23-1 is flagged as an ORF with uncertain function. J lost 1 base, V lost 8 bases, and 8 bases had no gene match. CDR3 length: 16 amino acids.

The chain carries TRBV18 and TRBJ1-4, with 7 bases that match TRBD1. Germline trimming cut 2 bases from V and 7 bases from J; bases unmatched to any gene: 1. This CDR3 is built from 13 residues. Germline V gives CDR1 KGHSH, CDR2 LQKENI. The chain's CDR3 is CASSPGTVEKLFF. The CDR3, as DNA: TGTGCCAGCTCACCAGGGACAGTTGAAAAACTGTTTTTT. The full variable domain, with the rest looked up from reference TRBV18 and TRBJ1-4, is NAGVMQNPRHLVRRRGQEARLRCSPMKGHSHVYWYRQLPEEGLKFMVYLQKENIIDESGMPKERFSAEFPKEGPSILRIQQVVRGDSAAYFCASSPGTVEKLFFGSGTQLSVL.

DNA of the CDR3: TGTGCCACCAGTGACCTGGGGAGGACTAGCGGGACAGCGGGACTCGGTGAGCAGTTCTTC. Translated: CATSDLGRTSGTAGLGEQFF. The J gene is TRBJ2-1, the V gene TRBV24-1; 12 bases map to TRBD2. The CDR3 contains 20 residues. V lost 4 bases to trimming and J lost 9 bases; unmatched junction nucleotides: 21. The germline gives CDR1 KGHDR, CDR2 SFDVKD.

This chain connects TRBV6-6 to TRBJ1-1; unclear D gene. V lost 7 bases and J 10 bases, leaving 13 bases between the germline ends. CDR1 MNHNY and CDR2 SVGAGI come from the germline V gene (reference sequence). The CDR3 covers 11 residues. The CDR3 protein is CASMTIYRAFF. CDR3 nucleotides: TGTGCCAGCATGACCATTTACAGAGCTTTCTTT.

This clone has a handful of counts. The CDR3: CASSARAAVRLAATGELFF. The CDR3 region has the DNA TGTGCCAGCAGTGCTCGGGCGGCCGTCCGACTAGCGGCCACCGGGGAGCTGTTTTTT. The rearrangement links TRBV6-1 to TRBJ2-2, with TRBD2 matching 9 bases. J was trimmed by 4 bases and V by 4 bases; bases with no gene match: 16. This CDR3 has 19 amino acids. Germline V gene lookup returns CDR1 MNHNS and CDR2 SASEGT.

The chain joins TRBV4-1 to TRBJ2-6, with 8 bases identical to TRBD1. J was trimmed by 0 bases and V by 0 bases; bases with no gene match: 13. The CDR3 runs to 21 residues. The germline V gene has CDR1 MGHRA and CDR2 YSYEKL. Here the CDR3 DNA reads TGCGCCAGCAGCCAAGATATTACACCGGGACAGGTTCTCTCTGGGGCCAACGTCCTGACTTTC. Its protein is CASSQDITPGQVLSGANVLTF.

The chain employs TRBV5-4 and TRBJ2-1, with 13 bases identical to TRBD2. Germline V CDR1 and CDR2: SGHNT, YYREEE (reference sequence). The CDR3 spans 17 residues. Trimming at V came to 4 bases and at J to 8 bases, leaving 12 bases not matched to a gene. DNA of the CDR3: TGTGCCAGCAGCCCAACTAGCGGGAGGGCTGGGGTCCATGAGCAGTTCTTC. Encoded protein: CASSPTSGRAGVHEQFF.

The chain employs TRBV28 and TRBJ2-7, with 8 bases fitting TRBD1. The V segment lost 6 bases and the J segment 4 bases; nucleotides outside the gene matches: 11. Germline V gene data show CDR1 as MDHEN and CDR2 as SYDVKM. This CDR3 is 15 amino acids long. This CDR3 reads CASSDRGQLLYEQYF. The CDR3 DNA is TGTGCCAGCAGCGACAGGGGACAGCTCCTGTACGAGCAGTACTTC. Variable domain in full (rest from reference TRBV28 and TRBJ2-7): DVKVTQSSRYLVKRTGEKVFLECVQDMDHENMFWYRQDPGLGLRLIYFSYDVKMKEKGDIPEGYSVSREKKERFSLILESASTNQTSMYLCASSDRGQLLYEQYFGPGTRLTVT.

This sequence joins TRBV5-4 and TRBJ2-2; TRBD1 aligns across 12 bases. Germline assignment: CDR1 SGHNT and CDR2 YYREEE (reference sequence). V was clipped by 2 bases and J by 5 bases; unmatched bases: 7. The length of the CDR3 is 17 residues. Here the CDR3 DNA reads TGTGCCAGCAGCTTTTTGGGACAGGGGGCAAGGACCGGGGAGCTGTTTTTT. It is translated as CASSFLGQGARTGELFF.

The gene calls are TRBV6-5 and TRBJ1-1, with D hard to call. CDR1 is MNHEY and CDR2 is SVGAGI in the germline V gene. CDR3 length: 13 residues. V gave up 1 base and J gave up 4 bases, with 7 bases separating them. Here the CDR3 reads CASSYLESTEAFF. DNA of the CDR3: TGTGCCAGCAGTTACTTGGAGAGCACTGAAGCTTTCTTT.

This rearrangement joins TRBV5-8 to TRBJ1-1; D is possibly TRBD1 (6 bases). CDR1 and CDR2 (germline): SGHTS, YDEGEE. The CDR3 runs to 15 residues. Trimming took 4 bases from V and 7 from J, leaving 20 bases between them. CDR3 coding DNA: TGTGCCAGCAGCCCCATGGGGGCGCGGAGTGGTGAAGCTTTCTTT. Its protein is CASSPMGARSGEAFF.